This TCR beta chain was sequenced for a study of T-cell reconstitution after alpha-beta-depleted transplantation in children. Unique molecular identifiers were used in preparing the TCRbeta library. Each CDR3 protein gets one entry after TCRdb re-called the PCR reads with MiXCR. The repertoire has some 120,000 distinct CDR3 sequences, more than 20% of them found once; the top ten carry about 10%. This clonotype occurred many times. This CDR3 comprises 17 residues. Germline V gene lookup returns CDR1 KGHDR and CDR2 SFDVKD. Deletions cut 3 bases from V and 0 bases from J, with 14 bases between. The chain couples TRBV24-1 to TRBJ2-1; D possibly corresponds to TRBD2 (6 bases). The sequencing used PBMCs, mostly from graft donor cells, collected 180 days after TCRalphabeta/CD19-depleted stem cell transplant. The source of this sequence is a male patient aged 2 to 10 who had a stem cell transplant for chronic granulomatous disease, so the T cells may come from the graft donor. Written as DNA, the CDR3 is TGTGCCACCAGTGATGGAGGGGTAGTGAGCTCCTACAATGAGCAGTTCTTC. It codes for CATSDGGVVSSYNEQFF.